This T cell receptor beta chain was sequenced in a study of blood T cell repertoires in COVID-19. Study information: The cDNA or gDNA used as material had been derived from T cells, B-cell-depleted T cells, or PBMCs.

Generated by immunoSEQ multiplex PCR, the TCRdb table keeps only in-frame clones and is missing some. The repertoire has some 96,000 clones, about 90% of them found once; the top ten carry 7% to 9.5%. The V gene's germline CDR1 is SGHTA and CDR2 FQGNSA. The CDR3 contains 16 residues. V shed 6 bases, J shed 9 bases, and the junction held 12 bases outside the gene matches. The clonotype comes from a young man in a cohort sampled during active COVID-19. The gene calls are TRBV7-2 and TRBJ2-1, with TRBD2 matching 12 bases. Sequenced sample: peripheral blood. The CDR3 loop is CASRSPGLAGLLEQFF. The CDR3 nucleotides are TGTGCCAGCAGATCTCCGGGACTAGCGGGTTTGCTTGAGCAGTTCTTC.